A selection of T cell receptor beta chains follows, all from one sample in a study of blood T cell repertoires in COVID-19. Using immunoSEQ multiplex PCR, the repertoire was profiled, and TCRdb retains in-frame clones only, with some absent. Here the sample spans around 60,000 clones, less than 90% being singletons. Sequences were obtained from peripheral blood. These receptors all come from a man aged 55 to 69 with COVID-19, enrolled during active disease. Both conserved end residues are part of each CDR3. D genes are given only for firm matches. Not every row has a clone size; where given, it reads once, few, many or a size class.

TGTGCCATCAGCACTAGCGGGGACACCGGGGAGCTGTTTTTT CAISTSGDTGELFF TRBJ2-2 TRBD2 - 14 TRBV10-3
TGTGCCAGCACTGGGGTTGGTTCCCGAGCGGCGGGCACCGGGGAGCTGTTTTTT CASTGVGSRAAGTGELFF TRBJ2-2 - once 18 TRBV5-4
TGTGCCAGCAGCTCTGTGTTAGCGGAAAACACCGGGGAGCTGTTTTTT CASSSVLAENTGELFF TRBJ2-2 - - 16 TRBV7-3
TGTGCCACCAGCAGAGAATACGGGACAGGGGCGGGAGATACGCAGTATTTT CATSREYGTGAGDTQYF TRBJ2-3 TRBD1 once 17 TRBV15
TGTGCCAGCAGCCCGACGGACAGGGCTAACTATGGCTACACCTTC CASSPTDRANYGYTF TRBJ1-2 TRBD1 - 15 TRBV7-9
TGTGCCAGTAGCCCAAGGTGGAGGGGCGAGCAGTTCTTC CASSPRWRGEQFF TRBJ2-1 - - 13 TRBV19
TGTGCCATCAGCCGAGACAGGGTAGACTATGGCTACACCTTC CAISRDRVDYGYTF TRBJ1-2 TRBD1 few 14 TRBV10-3
TGTGCCAGCAGCTCCCGAGGCGCGGGAGGGCCCTACAATGAGCAGTTCTTC CASSSRGAGGPYNEQFF TRBJ2-1 TRBD2 - 17 TRBV7-9
TGCGCCAGCAGCCAACAAGGGAGGGGCCGACGGAACACCGGGGAGCTGTTTTTT CASSQQGRGRRNTGELFF TRBJ2-2 TRBD2 - 18 TRBV4-1
TGTGCCAGTAGTAACCAGGGGCAAGAGACCCAGTACTTC CASSNQGQETQYF TRBJ2-5 - once 13 TRBV19
TGCGCCAGCAGCTACTTAGCGGGACCCGCCGATACGCAGTATTTT CASSYLAGPADTQYF TRBJ2-3 TRBD2 - 15 TRBV5-1
TGCAGCGTTGGCCAGGGGGCGGGTGAAGCTTTCTTT CSVGQGAGEAFF TRBJ1-1 TRBD1 once 12 TRBV29-1
TGTGCCAGCAGCGTCCAGGCAGGGGGTAACAATTCACCCCTCCACTTT CASSVQAGGNNSPLHF TRBJ1-6 TRBD1 - 16 TRBV9
TGTGCCAGTAGTATTCAGGCCGTTAACACTGAAGCTTTCTTT CASSIQAVNTEAFF TRBJ1-1 - - 14 TRBV19
TGCAGTGCTAGTGTGTTTGGAGGGGAATACGCGGGTGGCTACACCTTC CSASVFGGEYAGGYTF TRBJ1-2 - once 16 TRBV20-1
TGTGCCAGCTCCCCGGGACAGGGGAACACTGAAGCTTTCTTT CASSPGQGNTEAFF TRBJ1-1 TRBD1 - 14 TRBV28
TGTGCCAGCAGTCTAGGGGTTAGCAATCAGCCCCAGCATTTT CASSLGVSNQPQHF TRBJ1-5 - - 14 TRBV28
TGTGCCAGCAGCCAAGGCAGGGGCCAGCAGTACTTC CASSQGRGQQYF TRBJ2-7 - - 12 TRBV3-1/TRBV3-2
TGTGCCAGTAGTATAATCCTGACAGGGGGCGATGGCTACACCTTC CASSIILTGGDGYTF TRBJ1-2 TRBD1 - 15 TRBV19
TGCGCCAGCAGCCAATCCCTAGCGGACTGGGATGAGCAGTTCTTC CASSQSLADWDEQFF TRBJ2-1 TRBD2 - 15 TRBV4-1
TGTGCCAGCAGCGGAAGCGGGAGGGCCTCCACCGGGGAGCTGTTTTTT CASSGSGRASTGELFF TRBJ2-2 TRBD2 - 16 TRBV9
TGTGCCAGCAGTGTATCCGGGACAGCATGGAGGGGGGATGGCTACACCTTC CASSVSGTAWRGDGYTF TRBJ1-2 TRBD1 - 17 TRBV25-1
TGTGCCAGCAGTTTTCAGGCCTACGAGCAGTACTTC CASSFQAYEQYF TRBJ2-7 - once 12 TRBV28
TGTGCCAGCAGTTTCCTAAGCACCGGGGAGCTGTTTTTT CASSFLSTGELFF TRBJ2-2 - - 13 TRBV12-3/TRBV12-4
TGTGCCAGCTCACCTGGGACGACTAGCGGGAGGGCCCAGTACTTC CASSPGTTSGRAQYF TRBJ2-5 TRBD2 - 15 TRBV18
TGTGCTAGTGGTTTGGTATCAGGGGAAGGTCCCCAGTACTTC CASGLVSGEGPQYF TRBJ2-5 - - 14 TRBV12-5
TGTGCCAGTAGTATAACAGATTCTCAGCCCCAGCATTTT CASSITDSQPQHF TRBJ1-5 - - 13 TRBV19
TGTGCCAGCAGCGTAGCCCTCTCGTCCGTCAATGAGCAGTTCTTC CASSVALSSVNEQFF TRBJ2-1 - once 15 TRBV9
TGCAGCGCGGGACAGGGGGATCAGCCCCAGCATTTT CSAGQGDQPQHF TRBJ1-5 TRBD1 - 12 TRBV29-1
TGTGCCAGTAGTATAGGGGGGACAGCTAACTATGGCTACACCTTC CASSIGGTANYGYTF TRBJ1-2 TRBD1 - 15 TRBV19
TGCGCCAGCAGGACTAGCGGGAGGGCTGCGGACAATGAGCAGTTCTTC CASRTSGRAADNEQFF TRBJ2-1 TRBD2 - 16 TRBV10-1
TGTGCCAGCAGCCCCTATGAGGGAGAGACCCAGTACTTC CASSPYEGETQYF TRBJ2-5 - - 13 TRBV3-1/TRBV3-2
TGTGCCAGCAGCCCGCCCTCACTAGCGGGAGGGAGCAATGAGCAGTTCTTC CASSPPSLAGGSNEQFF TRBJ2-1 TRBD2 - 17 TRBV13
TGTGCCAGCAGCCGCGGAGGGACTGAGTACAATGAGCAGTTCTTC CASSRGGTEYNEQFF TRBJ2-1 - - 15 TRBV6-6
TGTGCCAGCAGTTTAGGGACAGGGGGCGGTCAGCCCCAGCATTTT CASSLGTGGGQPQHF TRBJ1-5 TRBD1 - 15 TRBV27
TGTGCCAACCGGACAGGTATGAACACTGAAGCTTTCTTT CANRTGMNTEAFF TRBJ1-1 TRBD1 once 13 TRBV19
TGTGCCAGCAGTCTAGCGGGGACTTACTACGAGCAGTACTTC CASSLAGTYYEQYF TRBJ2-7 TRBD2 - 14 TRBV2
TGTGCCAGCAGCCATGGACTTAACGAGCAGTACTTC CASSHGLNEQYF TRBJ2-7 - - 12 TRBV3-1/TRBV3-2
TGTGCCAGCAGCCAGTACTTGGCGGGGGGGGCAGATACGCAGTATTTT CASSQYLAGGADTQYF TRBJ2-3 TRBD2 - 16 TRBV3-1/TRBV3-2
TGTGCCAGCAGCTTTGGACTAGCGGGGGACGGCAAAAACATTCAGTACTTC CASSFGLAGDGKNIQYF TRBJ2-4 TRBD2 - 17 TRBV7-2
TGCGCCAGCAGGGCCGGGACAGGGCCCTCCTACGAGCAGTACTTC CASRAGTGPSYEQYF TRBJ2-7 TRBD1 few 15 TRBV10-1
TGTGCCTGGATGAACAGGGGACCCTCCTACGAGCAGTACTTC CAWMNRGPSYEQYF TRBJ2-7 TRBD1 - 14 TRBV30
TGTGCCAGCAGAGAGGGACTAGCGGGAGTTGGAGGCTACGAGCAGTACTTC CASREGLAGVGGYEQYF TRBJ2-7 TRBD2 - 17 TRBV2
TGTGCCAGCAGCCAAACCTTTCGACAGGATTCACCCCTCCACTTT CASSQTFRQDSPLHF TRBJ1-6 - few 15 TRBV3-1/TRBV3-2
TGCACCAGCAGCCAAGATATGTCCGGCGGGATGACTGCAGATACGCAGTATTTT CTSSQDMSGGMTADTQYF TRBJ2-3 - - 18 TRBV1
TGCGCCAGCAGCAGCCGCGGAAACAATGAGCAGTTCTTC CASSSRGNNEQFF TRBJ2-1 - - 13 TRBV5-1